Presented here are 5 T cell receptor beta chains from one specimen sequenced in a study of cytomegalovirus exposure and HLA in healthy donors. In the PCR, 60 Vbeta and 13 Jbeta primers were used. Using immunoSEQ multiplex PCR, the repertoire was profiled, and TCRdb retains in-frame clones only, with some absent. The sample carries approximately 180,000 clones, about four fifths recorded once. The sequenced material came from PBMCs. The receptors stem from a man younger than 45 in good health and CMV-seropositive.

The sample holds one count of this clone. The genes are TRBV13 and TRBJ1-1; D ambiguous. The CDR3 is 17 amino acids. The germline V and J ends were trimmed by 5 bases and 1 base, with 20 bases remaining between them. Germline CDR1 PRHDT, CDR2 FYEKMQ (reference sequence). CDR3 amino acids: CASSPPYIPDKNTEAFF. The CDR3 DNA reads TGTGCCAGCAGCCCGCCTTACATCCCCGACAAGAACACTGAAGCTTTCTTT. Looking up the rest from reference TRBV13 and TRBJ1-1 gives the full variable domain: AAGVIQSPRHLIKEKRETATLKCYPIPRHDTVYWYQQGPGQDPQFLISFYEKMQSDKGSIPDRFSAQQFSDYHSELNMSSLELGDSALYFCASSPPYIPDKNTEAFFGQGTRLTVV.

The chain is built from TRBV6-5 and TRBJ1-2, with D maybe TRBD1 (6 bases). Germline V gene lookup returns CDR1 MNHEY and CDR2 SVGAGI. V was pared by 10 bases and J by 1 base, with 19 bases between. The length of the CDR3 is 15 residues. CDR3 sequence reads: CATRPGVVFNYGYTF. The CDR3 DNA reads as TGTGCCACCCGACCAGGGGTGGTTTTTAACTATGGCTACACCTTC.

The rearrangement links TRBV4-1 to TRBJ2-3; perhaps TRBD2 as D (6 bases). CDR1 is MGHRA, CDR2 YSYEKL, per germline. The V end lost 1 base, the J end lost 0 bases, and 17 bases lay between the germline ends. The CDR3 covers 18 residues. This CDR3 is CASSQGAGGAGSTDTQYF. The CDR3 DNA follows: TGCGCCAGCAGCCAAGGGGCCGGTGGAGCGGGTAGCACAGATACGCAGTATTTT.

The J gene is TRBJ2-1, the V gene TRBV10-3; 9 nucleotides line up with TRBD2. CDR1 is ENHRY and CDR2 is SYGVKD in the germline V gene. J was trimmed by 4 bases and V by 5 bases; bases with no gene match: 3. CDR3 size: 14 residues. CDR3: CAISFTSGYNEQFF. CDR3 bases: TGTGCCATCAGTTTCACTAGCGGGTACAATGAGCAGTTCTTC.

The chain joins TRBV11-3 to TRBJ2-7; 7 bases align to TRBD2. Germline loops: CDR1 SGHNT, CDR2 YENEEA. V lost 8 bases and J lost 4; bases outside the gene matches: 5. CDR3 size: 12 residues. The CDR3 region is CASGEGRYEQYF. CDR3 in DNA: TGTGCCAGCGGGGAGGGTCGGTACGAGCAGTACTTC.